These 31 T cell receptor beta chains came from one sample sequenced in a study of blood T cell repertoires in COVID-19. The method was immunoSEQ multiplex PCR; TCRdb's version includes in-frame clones alone and lacks a portion of them. Seen here are 150,000 or so clones, approximately 86% observed once, and the top ten hold approximately 2.7%. The specimen was peripheral blood. The receptor set was obtained from a woman aged 40-49 years with active or convalescent COVID-19.

This chain joins TRBV19 and TRBJ1-3; 9 bases map to TRBD1. CDR3 size: 17 residues. Unmatched junction bases numbered 7, after V lost 4 bases and J lost 0 bases. Germline V gene data show CDR1 as LNHDA and CDR2 as SQIVND (reference sequence). Here the CDR3 reads CASSTGTGRTSGNTIYF. Here the CDR3 DNA reads TGTGCCAGTAGTACGGGGACAGGGAGGACCTCTGGAAACACCATATATTTT.

The chain links TRBV10-2 to TRBJ1-6, with 7 bases identical to TRBD1. This CDR3 has 14 residues. J lost 7 bases, V lost 3 bases, and 3 bases had no gene match. Per germline, CDR1 WSHSY and CDR2 SAAADI. The CDR3 nucleotides read TGCGCCAGCAGTGACAGGGGGGCGAATTCACCCCTCCACTTT. Its translation is CASSDRGANSPLHF.

The table lists this clone with a count of one. This rearrangement joins TRBV2 to TRBJ1-1; maybe TRBD1 (5 bases). The CDR3 length is 13 residues. V lost 7 bases to trimming and J lost 3 bases, with 12 bases between them. CDR1 and CDR2 (germline): SNHLY, FYNNEI. The CDR3 is CASTRQYYTEAFF. The CDR3 DNA follows: TGTGCCAGCACCAGACAGTACTACACTGAAGCTTTCTTT.

This clone came up a few times. The chain uses TRBV6-4 and TRBJ2-5; 13 bases agree with TRBD2. With 6 bases clipped from V and 2 bases from J, the junction kept 3 bases outside the gene matches. The CDR3 runs to 15 residues. The V gene's germline CDR1 is MRHNA and CDR2 SNTAGT. The CDR3 sequence is CASSLLAGGQETQYF. The CDR3 nucleotides are TGTGCCAGCAGCCTACTAGCGGGGGGGCAAGAGACCCAGTACTTC.

The V call is TRBV5-1, the J call TRBJ1-3, with no clear D. The CDR3 covers 13 residues. V lost 3 bases and J 0 bases, leaving 4 bases between the germline ends. The germline V gene has CDR1 SGHRS and CDR2 YFSETQ. The DNA of the CDR3 is TGCGCCAGCAGCTCTAGCTCTGGAAACACCATATATTTT. Protein sequence: CASSSSSGNTIYF.

This clone was seen only once. V gene TRBV7-9 combines with J gene TRBJ1-5; the match to TRBD1 covers 9 bases. CDR1 is SEHNR and CDR2 is FQNEAQ in the germline V gene (reference sequence). This CDR3 is built from 15 residues. V was pared by 5 bases and J by 5 bases, with 7 bases of the junction left unmatched. The DNA for the CDR3 is TGTGCCAGCAGCCTTGGGACAGGGAGAGATCAGCCCCAGCATTTT. It codes for CASSLGTGRDQPQHF.

The rearrangement links TRBV7-2 to TRBJ1-2, with 9 bases aligning to TRBD1. V shed 1 base and J 4 bases; nucleotides not matched to a gene: 4. Looked up from germline, CDR1 is SGHTA and CDR2 is FQGNSA. This CDR3 comprises 15 residues. The DNA of the CDR3 is TGTGCCAGCAGCTTAGGGACAGGGGCTAGCTATGGCTACACCTTC. Its translation: CASSLGTGASYGYTF.

This clone was picked up one time. V is TRBV28 and J is TRBJ1-6, with a possible D match to TRBD1 (5 bases). Trimming removed 6 bases from V and 4 bases from J, with 10 bases in between. In germline, CDR1 is MDHEN, CDR2 SYDVKM. CDR3 length equals 14 residues. DNA for the CDR3: TGTGCCAGCAGGGATACAGGTTATAATTCACCCCTCCACTTT. This encodes CASRDTGYNSPLHF.

The chain uses TRBV5-6 and TRBJ2-7, with 7 bases matching TRBD2. Germline CDR1 SGHDT, CDR2 YYEEEE. CDR3 length: 14 amino acids. With V trimmed by 4 bases and J by 2 bases, 6 bases remained unmatched. For the CDR3, the DNA is TGTGCCAGCAGCCCCTACGGGGGGACCTACGAGCAGTACTTC. As protein: CASSPYGGTYEQYF.

The J gene is TRBJ1-6, the V gene TRBV7-2, with 7 bases that match TRBD1. CDR3 length: 13 residues. The J segment lost 7 bases and the V segment lost 3 bases, leaving 0 bases of the junction unmatched. CDR1 SGHTA and CDR2 FQGNSA come from the germline V gene. This CDR3 is CASSLDRNSPLHF. CDR3 in DNA: TGTGCCAGCAGCTTGGACAGGAATTCACCCCTCCACTTT.

This clone was seen more than once but under ten times. The V gene is TRBV4-1, the J gene TRBJ1-3; tentatively, D is TRBD1 (6 bases). Trimming shortened V by 0 bases and J by 4 bases, and 10 bases separated the two germline ends. The CDR3 consists of 15 residues. Germline loops: CDR1 MGHRA, CDR2 YSYEKL. The CDR3 DNA reads TGCGCCAGCAGCCAAGACCGGGACACCGGAAACACCATATATTTT. This sequence encodes CASSQDRDTGNTIYF.

This clone came up a few times. The chain recombines TRBV7-2 with TRBJ1-6; 9 bases line up with TRBD1. Germline V gene sequence: CDR1 SGHTA, CDR2 FQGNSA. This CDR3 spans 14 amino acids. J lost 10 bases, V lost 5 bases, and 6 bases had no gene match. The CDR3 sequence is CASSLGQGWSPLHF. The CDR3 DNA follows: TGTGCCAGCAGCCTGGGACAGGGCTGGTCACCCCTCCACTTT.

This chain joins TRBV19 and TRBJ1-2, with 9 bases that match TRBD1. The CDR3 totals 18 residues. The germline gives CDR1 LNHDA, CDR2 SQIVND (reference sequence). Trimming removed 2 bases from V and 4 bases from J; junction bases left unmatched: 14. This CDR3 is CASSIRRTGGVVSYGYTF. The CDR3 bases are TGTGCCAGTAGTATACGACGTACAGGGGGCGTCGTCAGCTATGGCTACACCTTC. Full variable domain (missing parts from reference TRBV19 and TRBJ1-2): DGGITQSPKYLFRKEGQNVTLSCEQNLNHDAMYWYRQDPGQGLRLIYYSQIVNDFQKGDIAEGYSVSREKKESFPLTVTSAQKNPTAFYLCASSIRRTGGVVSYGYTFGSGTRLTVV.

The chain links TRBV5-4 to TRBJ1-5; D perhaps matches TRBD1 (5 bases). V was shortened by 4 bases and J by 5 bases, with 13 bases between the two germline ends. In germline, CDR1 is SGHNT, CDR2 YYREEE (reference sequence). The CDR3 runs 14 residues. This CDR3 is CASSAGWGDQPQHF. CDR3 DNA: TGTGCCAGCAGCGCGGGATGGGGGGATCAGCCCCAGCATTTT.

CDR3 loop: CASGLVGGSGTGYYGYTF. In nucleotides, the CDR3 is TGTGCTAGTGGTTTGGTTGGAGGATCCGGGACAGGGTACTATGGCTACACCTTC. V is TRBV12-5 and J is TRBJ1-2; 9 bases line up with TRBD1. Germline CDR1 reads LGHNT; CDR2 reads FRNRAP. V lost 0 bases to trimming and J lost 3 bases; unmatched junction nucleotides: 11. This CDR3 region has 18 residues.

This chain links TRBV19 with TRBJ1-5; 12 bases match TRBD1. Germline lookup yields CDR1 LNHDA and CDR2 SQIVND (reference sequence). V gave up 11 bases and J gave up 4 bases; unmatched junction bases: 9. The CDR3 sequence is 15 residues long. The CDR3 spells CAGGGTGGANQPQHF. The CDR3 region has the DNA TGTGCCGGGGGAGGGACAGGGGGCGCGAATCAGCCCCAGCATTTT.

The chain combines TRBV7-2 with TRBJ1-1; D is uncertain. The CDR3 covers 13 residues. Germline V CDR1 and CDR2: SGHTA, FQGNSA. Trimming left V 2 bases short and J 1 base short, with 5 bases between. The CDR3 coding sequence is TGTGCCAGCAGCTTAAGAGGGAACACTGAAGCTTTCTTT. Its protein product is CASSLRGNTEAFF.

The chain uses TRBV12-3 or TRBV12-4 and TRBJ1-2, with D perhaps TRBD1 (6 bases). The CDR3 runs 12 residues. Between the trimmed V and J ends, which lost 5 bases and 5 bases, there was a span of 9 bases. In DNA form, the CDR3 reads TGTGCCAGCAGTGGGGGCAGGTATGGCTACACCTTC. This sequence encodes CASSGGRYGYTF.

The CDR3 protein is CASSPRGQGTEAFF. Written as DNA, the CDR3 is TGTGCCAGCAGTCCTCGTGGGCAGGGAACTGAAGCTTTCTTT. The genes are TRBV27 and TRBJ1-1, with a possible D match to TRBD1 (5 bases). The CDR3 runs to 14 residues. Germline V gene data show CDR1 as MNHEY and CDR2 as SMNVEV (reference sequence). The V and J ends lost 5 bases and 5 bases respectively, with 15 bases between them.

The chain combines TRBV7-9 with TRBJ1-6; D call uncertain. CDR1 is SEHNR and CDR2 is FQNEAQ in the germline V gene (reference sequence). The length of the CDR3 is 13 residues. The V end was cut by 7 bases, the J end by 6 bases, with 10 bases between. The CDR3 spells CASKEGSNSPLHF. CDR3 DNA: TGTGCCAGCAAAGAGGGATCTAATTCACCCCTCCACTTT.

V and J are TRBV29-1 and TRBJ2-7, with TRBD1 matching over 11 bases. Trimming at V came to 6 bases and at J to 0 bases, leaving 4 bases not matched to a gene. Germline assignment: CDR1 SQVTM and CDR2 ANQGSEA. This CDR3 contains 14 residues. The CDR3 sequence: CSVRTGGSSYEQYF. In DNA form, the CDR3 reads TGCAGCGTCCGGACAGGGGGCTCCTCCTACGAGCAGTACTTC.

The rearrangement joins TRBV6-5 to TRBJ2-5; 8 bases are a match to TRBD1. Germline CDR1 is MNHEY and CDR2 is SVGAGI. The junction had 4 bases not matched to a gene; V was cut back by 11 bases and J by 2 bases. CDR3 length: 12 amino acids. In DNA, the CDR3 is TGTGCCTACAGGGGGAAACAAGAGACCCAGTACTTC. This codes for CAYRGKQETQYF.

The chain combines TRBV29-1 with TRBJ1-5; maybe TRBD1 (5 bases). Germline loops: CDR1 SQVTM, CDR2 ANQGSEA. Trimming stripped 3 bases from V and 4 bases from J, with 10 bases between. The CDR3 covers 13 residues. The CDR3 here is CSVEVGGNQPQHF. CDR3 coding DNA: TGCAGCGTTGAGGTGGGGGGTAATCAGCCCCAGCATTTT. The variable domain in full, completed from reference TRBV29-1 and TRBJ1-5, reads SAVISQKPSRDICQRGTSLTIQCQVDSQVTMMFWYRQQPGQSLTLIATANQGSEATYESGFVIDKFPISRPNLTFSTLTVSNMSPEDSSIYLCSVEVGGNQPQHFGDGTRLSIL.

The chain carries TRBV3-1 (or the pseudogene TRBV3-2) and TRBJ2-7; D possibly corresponds to TRBD2 (6 bases). There are 12 residues in the CDR3. In germline, CDR1 is LGHDT, CDR2 YNNKEL (reference sequence). Trimming took 3 bases from V and 6 from J, leaving 9 bases between them. CDR3 DNA sequence: TGTGCCAGCAGCCAGGCCGGGAGCGAGCAGTACTTC. Residues: CASSQAGSEQYF.

The rearrangement uses TRBV6-1 and TRBJ1-4, with D maybe TRBD1 (5 bases). The V end lost 6 bases, the J end lost 11 bases, and 10 bases lay between the germline ends. The CDR3 is 11 amino acids. Germline V gives CDR1 MNHNS, CDR2 SASEGT. The chain's CDR3 is CASSSGGKLFF. CDR3 nucleotide sequence: TGTGCCAGCAGCTCTGGGGGGAAACTGTTTTTT.

This rearrangement joins TRBV4-1 to TRBJ1-1; no firm D call. The CDR3 contains 15 residues. The V gene lost 2 bases and the J gene lost 5 bases, with 15 bases spanning the gap. Germline lookup yields CDR1 MGHRA and CDR2 YSYEKL. Written as DNA, the CDR3 is TGCGCCAGCAGCCAACCACGGGTCACTCAAACTGAAGCTTTCTTT. This encodes CASSQPRVTQTEAFF.

This clone appeared many times. This chain connects TRBV9 to TRBJ1-3, with 8 bases matching TRBD1. This CDR3 is 15 amino acids long. Germline CDR1 SGDLS, CDR2 YYNGEE. V lost 1 base and J lost 9; bases outside the gene matches: 9. The CDR3, as DNA: TGTGCCAGCAGCGTATCAGGGGGCCGGGGAGGCACCATATATTTT. Its translation is CASSVSGGRGGTIYF.

The chain uses TRBV27 and TRBJ1-1; 8 nucleotides align to TRBD1. With V trimmed by 1 base and J by 4 bases, 8 bases remained unmatched. Germline lookup yields CDR1 MNHEY and CDR2 SMNVEV (reference sequence). This CDR3 comprises 16 residues. As DNA, the CDR3 is TGTGCCAGCAGTTTATATTCTTTCACAGGGGGCACTGAAGCTTTCTTT. Amino acid sequence: CASSLYSFTGGTEAFF.

The chain carries TRBV6-1 and TRBJ1-1; unclear D gene. This CDR3 contains 12 residues. Trimming stripped 2 bases from V and 6 bases from J, with 7 bases between. Germline loops: CDR1 MNHNS, CDR2 SASEGT. As DNA, the CDR3 is TGTGCCAGCAGTGAATACGGTGCTGAAGCTTTCTTT. Its translation is CASSEYGAEAFF.

The gene calls are TRBV28 and TRBJ1-1; the D gene is possibly TRBD1 (5 bases). Between the trimmed V and J ends, which lost 4 bases and 2 bases, there was a span of 14 bases. CDR1 and CDR2 (germline): MDHEN, SYDVKM. CDR3 length: 15 amino acids. The CDR3 loop is CASSSWGEDNTEAFF. CDR3 DNA sequence: TGTGCCAGCAGTTCATGGGGGGAGGATAACACTGAAGCTTTCTTT. Supplemented by reference TRBV28 and TRBJ1-1, the full variable domain reads DVKVTQSSRYLVKRTGEKVFLECVQDMDHENMFWYRQDPGLGLRLIYFSYDVKMKEKGDIPEGYSVSREKKERFSLILESASTNQTSMYLCASSSWGEDNTEAFFGQGTRLTVV.

The chain recombines TRBV5-4 with TRBJ1-4, with a tentative D call TRBD1 (6 bases). Germline CDR1 SGHNT, CDR2 YYREEE (reference sequence). The CDR3 sequence is 16 residues long. Trimming cost V 4 bases and J 5 bases, with 18 bases left between them. The CDR3 protein is CASSRKTGQSNEKLFF. CDR3 nucleotide sequence: TGTGCCAGCAGCCGAAAAACAGGGCAGAGCAATGAAAAACTGTTTTTT.